This TCR beta chain was found in a study of precursors of human CD4 cytotoxic T cells listed by TCRdb under 2018. With regard to the full study: The bulk TCR-seq analysis covered CD4+ memory subsets from 13 to 15 donors in total. Sequences for both the TCRalpha and TCRbeta chains came out of the TCR-seq analysis of 14 donors (table S7).

Via the germline V gene, CDR1 is SGHRS and CDR2 YFSETQ. Reading from cysteine to phenylalanine, the CDR3 counts 13 amino acids. Solely the CDR3 DNA is kept, with 39 bases framed from the first base. Deletion took 6 bases off V and 1 base off J, with a span of 10 bases between the germline ends. To test for a precursor-effector relationship among CD4 cytotoxic T cells, four sorted CD4+ memory subsets (TCM, TEM, IL-7Rhigh TEMRA, IL-7R- TEMRA) underwent bulk UMI-based TCR sequencing. Cells were obtained from peripheral blood mononuclear cells isolated from human blood. For this clonotype: This receptor's antigen is unknown. No per-base quality is available; no much larger clone lies one base away.

Results and caveats for the whole study, not just this receptor: According to the authors, an observational design in humans cannot definitively determine the direction of differentiation between precursor and effector cells. Compared with TCM and TEM subsets, the IL-7Rhigh and IL-7R- TEMRA subsets had more restricted TCR repertoires, with lower diversity and more expanded clonotypes. A bigger share of IL-7Rhigh TEMRA clonotypes consisted of expanded effector clonotypes than was the case for TEM or TCM clonotypes. Some bulk TCR-seq comparisons included only 13 of the 14 donors, suggesting not every subset was available for every donor.

For sequencing, an Illumina MiSeq was employed. On the authors' methods: The Shannon-Wiener index, calculated in VDJtools, was used to measure repertoire diversity. A TCRbeta clonotype was considered expanded if its clonotype frequency was 3 or more. TCRdb reprocessed the public reads (quality trimming at Q25 with fastp, clone calling with MiXCR) and kept in-frame beta chains. Each entry merges the rows of one CDR3 protein and shows their most common DNA and genes. The V and J calls and clone size are TCRdb's, not the authors'. This sample has about 500 distinct CDR3 sequences in its table, and approximately 15% of those were observed once. The ten most abundant clones make up around 12% of the sample.

What was sequenced was memory CD4+ T cells from blood (PBMCs). The chain was built from TRBV5-1 and TRBJ1-1; too little of a D gene remains to name it. This TCR derives from a human donor in good health. CDR3 reads: CASTLTGNTEAFF. Here is the DNA: TGCGCCAGCACCCTAACTGGGAACACTGAAGCTTTCTTT.